This T cell receptor beta chain came from a study of T cells after posttransplantation cyclophosphamide. Trimming removed 5 bases from V and 3 bases from J; junction bases left unmatched: 7. The CDR3 sequence is 15 residues long. Per the germline V gene, CDR1 is SEHNR and CDR2 is FQNEAQ (reference sequence). The protocol was immunoSEQ multiplex PCR, while the TCRdb copy is restricted to in-frame clones and leaves out a portion. The table records some 10,000 clones, 80% to 90% of them present only once. A marrow graft followed busulfan-fludarabine conditioning, with cyclophosphamide on days +3 and +4.

The gene calls are TRBV7-9 and TRBJ1-2; 9 bases are shared with TRBD1. The sequence was collected from a female patient in her fifties who received an allogeneic stem cell transplant from a related donor, was CMV-positive, and had no GVHD. Among the T cells, some may be from the graft donor. Specimen: PBMCs, collected after allogeneic stem cell transplant with posttransplant cyclophosphamide. CDR3 DNA sequence: TGTGCCAGCAGCATGGACAGGGGATCGGACTATGGCTACACCTTC. This codes for CASSMDRGSDYGYTF.